This T cell receptor (beta chain) was identified in a study of identifying expanded T cells in peripheral blood. During the collection period, no donor immune events like infections were recorded. This clone appeared once. The germline V and J ends were trimmed by 0 bases and 0 bases, with 8 bases remaining between them. The CDR3 length is 15 residues. Germline V CDR1 and CDR2: MNHEY, SVGAGI. The repertoire was sequenced with immunoSEQ multiplex PCR; TCRdb's copy has only in-frame clones and lacks some. This table holds 50,000 to 60,000 clones, 82% found once. The V call is TRBV6-5, the J call TRBJ1-1; D remains unclear. The sequence came from a person aged 18 to 70 in good health. The specimen sequenced was blood. The CDR3 region is CASSYSIGVNTEAFF. The CDR3 region has the DNA TGTGCCAGCAGTTACTCGATCGGGGTGAACACTGAAGCTTTCTTT.